What follows are 3 T cell receptor beta chains derived from one specimen sequenced in a study of blood T cell repertoires in COVID-19. Here immunoSEQ multiplex PCR was the method, and the copy in TCRdb shows in-frame clones only, minus some. The sample lists 95,000 to 150,000 clones, about four fifths occurring once. The sample consisted of peripheral blood. These receptors were collected from a woman aged 70-85 years with acute or convalescent COVID-19.

The rearrangement uses TRBV18 and TRBJ2-5; 8 nucleotides line up with TRBD1. Germline-derived CDR1 and CDR2 are KGHSH and LQKENI. Trimming at V came to 4 bases and at J to 5 bases, leaving 9 bases not matched to a gene. This CDR3 comprises 15 residues. CDR3 amino acids: CASSLGQGGRETQYF. CDR3 nucleotides: TGTGCCAGCTCACTTGGACAGGGAGGAAGGGAGACCCAGTACTTC.

The rearrangement joins TRBV6-6 to TRBJ1-1, with TRBD1 matching over 7 bases. The CDR3 has 15 amino acids. Germline V gene data show CDR1 as MNHNY and CDR2 as SVGAGI (reference sequence). Trimming at V came to 2 bases and at J to 10 bases, leaving 13 bases not matched to a gene. The CDR3 region is CASSYPHDRVGGAFF. CDR3 nucleotide sequence: TGTGCCAGCAGTTACCCACACGACAGGGTTGGGGGAGCTTTCTTT.

This clone was detected once. The rearrangement links TRBV7-8 to TRBJ1-2, with a tentative D call TRBD1 (5 bases). V lost 5 bases and J lost 1, with 17 bases in between. In germline, CDR1 is SGHVS, CDR2 FQNEAQ. This CDR3 is 16 amino acids long. The CDR3 DNA sequence: TGTGCCAGCAGCGGGGGGTCTCTCAACGTTAACTATGGCTACACCTTC. It codes for CASSGGSLNVNYGYTF. Full variable domain (remainder filled in from reference TRBV7-8 and TRBJ1-2): GAGVSQSPRYKVAKRGQDVALRCDPISGHVSLFWYQQALGQGPEFLTYFQNEAQLDKSGLPSDRFFAERPEGSVSTLKIQRTQQEDSAVYLCASSGGSLNVNYGYTFGSGTRLTVV.